Listed here are 16 T cell receptor beta chains from one sample, sequenced in a study of cytomegalovirus exposure and HLA in healthy donors. The PCR contained 60 Vbeta and 13 Jbeta primers. Generated by immunoSEQ multiplex PCR, the TCRdb table keeps only in-frame clones and is missing some. The data contain approximately 130,000 clones, 83% of them singletons. Sequenced sample: PBMCs. All receptors derive from a girl aged 2-10 years in good health and CMV-seronegative.

The J gene is TRBJ1-2, the V gene TRBV2; TRBD1 might be the D (5 bases). The V gene's germline CDR1 is SNHLY and CDR2 FYNNEI. This CDR3 comprises 13 residues. Trimming took 7 bases from V and 5 from J, leaving 14 bases between them. CDR3 amino acids: CASTSTALYGYTF. The CDR3 coding sequence is TGTGCCAGCACCTCGACAGCCCTTTATGGCTACACCTTC.

In nucleotides, the CDR3 is TGTGCCAGCAGCTTGGTACGGACACGGAACGGGGAGCTGTTTTTT. Amino acid sequence: CASSLVRTRNGELFF. This sequence joins TRBV5-8 and TRBJ2-2, with a weak D call TRBD1 (5 bases). Trimming stripped 0 bases from V and 7 bases from J, with 13 bases between. The germline CDR1 and CDR2 sequences are SGHTS and YDEGEE. The CDR3 loop spans 15 amino acids.

CDR3 sequence (DNA): TGCGCCAGCAGCTCGGGACAGGGGAAGCATTCACCCCTCCACTTT. Translating it yields CASSSGQGKHSPLHF. The chain is built from TRBV5-1 and TRBJ1-6; 10 nucleotides align to TRBD1. CDR1 and CDR2 from the germline V gene are SGHRS and YFSETQ. This CDR3 is 15 amino acids long. The V segment lost 3 bases and the J segment 8 bases; nucleotides outside the gene matches: 5.

The V and J genes are TRBV30 and TRBJ2-1; TRBD2 matches at 8 bases. Per germline, CDR1 GTSNPN and CDR2 SVGIG (reference sequence). This CDR3 spans 11 amino acids. After removal of 5 bases from V and 10 bases from J, the junction contained 4 bases not matched to a gene. The CDR3 bases are TGTGCCTGGGGTAGCGGGATCGAGCAGTTCTTC. As protein: CAWGSGIEQFF.

This chain links TRBV10-2 with TRBJ2-5, with TRBD2 matching 7 bases. The junction had 11 bases not matched to a gene; V was cut back by 9 bases and J by 1 base. Germline V lookup: CDR1 WSHSY, CDR2 SAAADI. The CDR3 extends over 15 amino acids. The CDR3 sequence is CASKEQAGPQETQYF. As DNA, the CDR3 is TGCGCCAGTAAGGAGCAAGCGGGGCCCCAAGAGACCCAGTACTTC.

The chain is built from TRBV29-1 and TRBJ1-1, with D uncertain. Germline assignment: CDR1 SQVTM and CDR2 ANQGSEA. V was trimmed by 7 bases and J by 1 base, leaving 10 bases between them. The CDR3 contains 12 residues. CDR3 DNA: TGCAGCGGGCGGGCGGGGAACACTGAAGCTTTCTTT. It specifies CSGRAGNTEAFF.

This clone was seen only a few times. CDR3 bases: TGTGCCAGCAGCGACGACGGGGTGAACACTGAAGCTTTCTTT. Translated: CASSDDGVNTEAFF. The chain is built from TRBV9 and TRBJ1-1; D unclear. The CDR3 sequence is 14 residues long. Per germline, CDR1 SGDLS and CDR2 YYNGEE. Trimming removed 3 bases at V and 0 bases at J, with 9 bases between. Drawing the rest from reference TRBV9 and TRBJ1-1, the complete variable domain is DSGVTQTPKHLITATGQRVTLRCSPRSGDLSVYWYQQSLDQGLQFLIQYYNGEERAKGNILERFSAQQFPDLHSELNLSSLELGDSALYFCASSDDGVNTEAFFGQGTRLTVV.

This clone was seen a handful of times. This rearrangement joins TRBV4-3 to TRBJ2-2; 8 positions agree with TRBD2. V was pared by 0 bases and J by 4 bases, with 7 bases of the junction left unmatched. This CDR3 contains 17 residues. CDR1 is LGHNA, CDR2 YSLEER, per germline. The CDR3 sequence is CASSQELPGGSTGELFF. The CDR3, as DNA: TGCGCCAGCAGCCAAGAGCTTCCGGGGGGGAGCACCGGGGAGCTGTTTTTT.

The CDR3 DNA reads as TGTGCCAGCAGCTCAGGGGGCAGTCAGCCCCAGCATTTT. Translated, it gives CASSSGGSQPQHF. V is TRBV7-8 and J is TRBJ1-5; TRBD1 matches at 8 bases. There are 13 residues in the CDR3. Germline CDR1 and CDR2: SGHVS and FQNEAQ. Trimming at V came to 4 bases and at J to 6 bases, leaving 2 bases not matched to a gene.

The chain's CDR3 is CSAEWATPDRGRYEQYF. The CDR3 nucleotides read TGCAGCGCGGAGTGGGCAACGCCAGACAGGGGTCGGTACGAGCAGTACTTC. The chain has TRBV29-1 and TRBJ2-7; TRBD1 matches 8 bases. In germline, CDR1 is SQVTM, CDR2 ANQGSEA. Trimming cost V 7 bases and J 4 bases; bases outside gene matches: 21. There are 17 residues in the CDR3.

V gene TRBV7-9 combines with J gene TRBJ2-7, with 8 bases identical to TRBD1. The CDR3 has 17 residues. Germline CDR1 and CDR2: SEHNR and FQNEAQ (reference sequence). J was trimmed by 3 bases and V by 4 bases; bases with no gene match: 14. CDR3 residues: CASSSTGESKGSYEQYF. CDR3 DNA sequence: TGTGCCAGCAGCTCGACAGGGGAGTCGAAAGGGAGCTACGAGCAGTACTTC.

In this sample, this clone turned up a few times. The rearrangement uses TRBV27 and TRBJ2-2, with D tentatively TRBD2 (6 bases). Germline values: CDR1 MNHEY, CDR2 SMNVEV (reference sequence). Trimming took 3 bases from V and 7 from J, leaving 9 bases between them. The CDR3 sequence is 13 residues long. The CDR3 sequence: CASSFSGVGELFF. CDR3 coding DNA: TGTGCCAGCAGTTTCTCGGGAGTCGGGGAGCTGTTTTTT.

This CDR3 is CASKGGLRGVADTQYF. The CDR3 nucleotides are TGCGCCAGCAAAGGGGGCCTCAGGGGAGTTGCAGATACGCAGTATTTT. This chain joins TRBV10-2 and TRBJ2-3, with TRBD1 matching 7 bases. With 7 bases clipped from V and 4 bases from J, the junction kept 14 bases outside the gene matches. In germline, CDR1 is WSHSY, CDR2 SAAADI. The CDR3 consists of 16 residues.

The rearrangement joins TRBV27 to TRBJ1-5, with 8 positions matching TRBD1. V trimming: 6 bases; J trimming: 2 bases; junction bases outside the gene matches: 21. Germline loops: CDR1 MNHEY, CDR2 SMNVEV (reference sequence). The CDR3 spans 20 residues. The CDR3 DNA sequence: TGTGCCAGCAGGGACAGGGCGGGTACGGGGTACGGCTTAGGCAATCAGCCCCAGCATTTT. Translation: CASRDRAGTGYGLGNQPQHF.

This clone has just a few counts. The chain employs TRBV25-1 and TRBJ2-7; tentatively, D is TRBD2 (6 bases). V lost 2 bases and J lost 0, with 17 bases in between. This CDR3 has 17 residues. Germline V gene sequence: CDR1 MGHDK, CDR2 SYGVNS. CDR3 bases: TGTGCCAGCAGTGAAAATACTGGCGGGAAAAACTCCTACGAGCAGTACTTC. Its translation: CASSENTGGKNSYEQYF.

The rearrangement joins TRBV4-2 to TRBJ2-2; D is ambiguous. V lost 2 bases and J lost 0, with 13 bases in between. Germline V gives CDR1 LGHNA, CDR2 YNFKEQ. The CDR3 has 17 amino acids. DNA of the CDR3: TGTGCCAGCAGCCAACTTCCCTCCGCGGCGAACACCGGGGAGCTGTTTTTT. Its translation: CASSQLPSAANTGELFF.